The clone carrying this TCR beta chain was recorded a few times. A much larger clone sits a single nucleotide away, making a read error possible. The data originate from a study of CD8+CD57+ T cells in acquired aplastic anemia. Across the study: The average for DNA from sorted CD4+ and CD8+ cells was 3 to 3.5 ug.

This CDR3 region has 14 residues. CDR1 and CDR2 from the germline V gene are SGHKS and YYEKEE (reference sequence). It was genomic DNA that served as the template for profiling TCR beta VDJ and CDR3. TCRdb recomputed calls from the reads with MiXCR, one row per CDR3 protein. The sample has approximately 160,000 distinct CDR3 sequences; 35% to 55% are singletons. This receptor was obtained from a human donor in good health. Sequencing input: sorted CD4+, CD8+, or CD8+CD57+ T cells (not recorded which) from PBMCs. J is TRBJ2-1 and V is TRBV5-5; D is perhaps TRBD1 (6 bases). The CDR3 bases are TGTGCCAGCAGCTTATTGGACAGAGACAATGAGCAGCTCTTC. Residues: CASSLLDRDNEQLF.